A single sample is the source of the 22 T cell receptor beta chains below, sequenced in a study of CD8 T cells in Susac syndrome. Random hexamers were used to reverse transcribe the RNA input (about 0.45 to 1 ug). TCRdb processed the immunoSEQ multiplex PCR reads anew with MiXCR; each CDR3 protein has one entry. The sample holds approximately 130,000 distinct CDR3 sequences; around 91% are singletons and the top ten take around 0.24%. Sequenced input: CD8+ T cells from PBMCs. The receptors were sampled from a human donor with multiple sclerosis.

The rearrangement joins TRBV4-3 to TRBJ2-2, with D possibly TRBD1 on 6 matching bases. The germline V gene has CDR1 LGHNA and CDR2 YSLEER. Trimming took 2 bases from V and 6 from J, leaving 22 bases between them. The CDR3 loop spans 18 amino acids. CDR3 sequence: CASSQLRDTPKPSGELFF. The DNA for the CDR3 is TGCGCCAGCAGCCAACTACGGGACACCCCTAAACCGTCCGGGGAGCTGTTTTTT.

The chain recombines TRBV7-9 with TRBJ2-1; D call uncertain. Deletions cut 2 bases from V and 10 bases from J, with 6 bases between. Per germline, CDR1 SEHNR and CDR2 FQNEAQ (reference sequence). The CDR3 has 11 residues. CDR3 loop: CASSLSKEQFF. Here the CDR3 DNA reads TGTGCCAGCAGCTTATCGAAGGAGCAGTTCTTC.

This chain connects TRBV24-1 to TRBJ2-1; TRBD2 matches at 12 bases. The CDR3 consists of 17 residues. Trimming took 3 bases from V and 5 from J; bases not matched to a gene: 7. CDR1 is KGHDR, CDR2 SFDVKD, per germline. The CDR3: CATSDAGLAGLNNEQFF. In DNA form, the CDR3 reads TGTGCCACCAGTGATGCGGGACTAGCGGGCCTAAACAATGAGCAGTTCTTC.

The sample holds one count of this clonotype. This sequence joins TRBV6-2 or TRBV6-3 and TRBJ1-1; D gene uncertain. The CDR3 sequence is 11 residues long. V lost 6 bases and J 5 bases, leaving 7 bases between the germline ends. Germline loops: CDR1 MNHEY, CDR2 SVGEGT. CDR3 nucleotides: TGTGCCAGCAGAGCGGAGACTGAAGCTTTCTTT. Residues: CASRAETEAFF.

This rearrangement joins TRBV20-1 to TRBJ2-5; D is perhaps TRBD1 (8 bases). Per germline, CDR1 DFQATT and CDR2 SNEGSKA (reference sequence). The V gene lost 5 bases and the J gene lost 7 bases, with 14 bases spanning the gap. The CDR3 is 12 residues long. The CDR3 coding sequence is TGCAGTGCTTTGGACAGGGAGGGGACCCAGTACTTC. This sequence encodes CSALDREGTQYF.

J is TRBJ2-2 and V is TRBV7-9, with no clear D. The CDR3 totals 16 residues. CDR1 and CDR2 (germline): SEHNR, FQNEAQ (reference sequence). Trimming took off 5 bases at V and 3 bases at J, with 16 bases between the two ends. CDR3 sequence: CASSPSDHWDTGELFF. CDR3 sequence (DNA): TGTGCCAGCAGCCCAAGCGATCATTGGGACACCGGGGAGCTGTTTTTT.

The rearrangement uses TRBV29-1 and TRBJ2-5; TRBD2 matches 8 bases. Trimming took 3 bases from V and 3 from J; bases not matched to a gene: 6. Germline V gene sequence: CDR1 SQVTM, CDR2 ANQGSEA. The CDR3 is made up of 14 amino acids. In DNA, the CDR3 is TGCAGCGTTGACCCCTTACTAGCGGAAGAGACCCAGTACTTC. This sequence encodes CSVDPLLAEETQYF.

This clonotype was observed once. V is TRBV6-5 and J is TRBJ2-7; 7 bases are a match to TRBD1. Germline V gene sequence: CDR1 MNHEY, CDR2 SVGAGI. This CDR3 comprises 13 residues. J gave up 1 base and V 8 bases, and 5 bases lay outside the gene matches. The CDR3 bases are TGTGCCAGCGGGGACAGAGCATCCTACGAGCAGTACTTC. Its protein is CASGDRASYEQYF.

This clonotype has just one count. The chain is built from TRBV6-1 and TRBJ1-1; D is unclear. This CDR3 contains 14 residues. Germline V gene lookup returns CDR1 MNHNS and CDR2 SASEGT. The ends were cut back, 6 bases at V and 10 bases at J, with 21 bases in the middle. The CDR3 coding sequence is TGTGCCAGCAGCCTAGTGGGCAAGACTACGGGAGCTTTCTTT. The encoded protein is CASSLVGKTTGAFF.

V usage is TRBV7-9 and J usage is TRBJ1-5; D not certain. Trimming took off 3 bases at V and 6 bases at J, with 6 bases between the two ends. Germline-derived CDR1 and CDR2 are SEHNR and FQNEAQ (reference sequence). This CDR3 is built from 12 residues. In DNA, the CDR3 is TGTGCCAGCAGCTTGGGGAGTCAGCCCCAGCATTTT. Residues: CASSLGSQPQHF.

To note about this clonotype: One end of the junction does not line up with germline, which may come from a read error. The chain recombines TRBV7-9 with TRBJ2-1; no clear D gene. Germline assignment: CDR1 SEHNR and CDR2 FQNEAQ (reference sequence). This CDR3 is 15 amino acids long. The CDR3 spells CASSPWTGSNNEQFF. In nucleotides, the CDR3 is TGTGCCAGCAGCCCATGGACGGGCTCCAACAATGAGCAGTTCTTC.

The chain carries TRBV24-1 and TRBJ2-2; either TRBD1 or TRBD2 may fit D (5 bases each). V was trimmed by 1 base and J by 1 base, leaving 9 bases between them. This CDR3 comprises 16 residues. Looked up from germline, CDR1 is KGHDR and CDR2 is SFDVKD. CDR3 in DNA: TGTGCCACCAGTGATTTAGGGACGGAGAACACCGGGGAGCTGTTTTTT. Protein: CATSDLGTENTGELFF.

This clonotype was detected a few times. This chain joins TRBV30 and TRBJ2-5; D remains ambiguous. CDR3 length: 13 amino acids. V was trimmed by 1 base and J by 1 base, leaving 7 bases between them. The germline gives CDR1 GTSNPN, CDR2 SVGIG (reference sequence). The DNA for the CDR3 is TGTGCCTGGAGTGGCGAGTTCCAAGAGACCCAGTACTTC. It encodes CAWSGEFQETQYF. Full variable domain (missing parts from reference TRBV30 and TRBJ2-5): SQTIHQWPATLVQPVGSPLSLECTVEGTSNPNLYWYRQAAGRGLQLLFYSVGIGQISSEVPQNLSASRPQDRQFILSSKKLLLSDSGFYLCAWSGEFQETQYFGPGTRLLVL.

J is TRBJ1-1 and V is TRBV7-9; D is undetermined. CDR1 is SEHNR, CDR2 FQNEAQ, per germline (reference sequence). V shed 5 bases and J shed 4 bases, with 14 bases lying between them. The CDR3 has 14 amino acids. The CDR3 protein is CASSPPLAPTEAFF. The CDR3 DNA reads as TGTGCCAGCAGCCCGCCCTTAGCTCCCACTGAAGCTTTCTTT. The complete variable domain, with remaining parts taken from reference TRBV7-9 and TRBJ1-1, reads DTGVSQNPRHKITKRGQNVTFRCDPISEHNRLYWYRQTLGQGPEFLTYFQNEAQLEKSRLLSDRFSAERPKGSFSTLEIQRTEQGDSAMYLCASSPPLAPTEAFFGQGTRLTVV.

The V and J genes are TRBV27 and TRBJ1-2; no clear D gene. This CDR3 region has 14 residues. Between the trimmed V and J ends, which lost 6 bases and 2 bases, there was a span of 13 bases. Germline loops: CDR1 MNHEY, CDR2 SMNVEV (reference sequence). The CDR3 reads CASSQDGNNYGYTF. The DNA of the CDR3 is TGTGCCAGCAGCCAGGACGGAAACAACTATGGCTACACCTTC.

This chain links TRBV29-1 with TRBJ1-2, with D unclear. The CDR3 spans 11 residues. Trimming removed 7 bases from V and 3 bases from J, with 9 bases in between. Germline-derived CDR1 and CDR2 are SQVTM and ANQGSEA. The CDR3 loop is CSAHDHYGYTF. In nucleotides, the CDR3 is TGCAGCGCACATGATCACTATGGCTACACCTTC.

The CDR3 DNA follows: TGCGCCAGCAGCTTGGGGGTAGACAGGGAGAGCGAGCAGTTCTTC. Its translation is CASSLGVDRESEQFF. V usage is TRBV5-1 and J usage is TRBJ2-1, with 7 bases identical to TRBD1. Germline V gene data show CDR1 as SGHRS and CDR2 as YFSETQ. Germline trimming cut 0 bases from V and 10 bases from J; bases unmatched to any gene: 10. The CDR3 loop spans 15 amino acids.

V usage is TRBV5-4 and J usage is TRBJ2-5; 8 bases match TRBD2. This CDR3 spans 14 amino acids. Per germline, CDR1 SGHNT and CDR2 YYREEE (reference sequence). With V trimmed by 3 bases and J by 2 bases, 3 bases remained unmatched. The CDR3 DNA follows: TGTGCCAGCAGCTCCGGGACTAGTCAAGAGACCCAGTACTTC. This sequence encodes CASSSGTSQETQYF. The whole variable domain, filled in from reference TRBV5-4 and TRBJ2-5, reads ETGVTQSPTHLIKTRGQQVTLRCSSQSGHNTVSWYQQALGQGPQFIFQYYREEENGRGNFPPRFSGLQFPNYSSELNVNALELDDSALYLCASSSGTSQETQYFGPGTRLLVL.

This chain connects TRBV9 to TRBJ1-1; tentative D call: TRBD1 (5 bases). Germline assignment: CDR1 SGDLS and CDR2 YYNGEE. Trimming left V 3 bases short and J 4 bases short, with 13 bases between. This CDR3 contains 14 residues. The CDR3 DNA reads TGTGCCAGCAGCGCCCTCAGGGAGCGCACTGAAGCTTTCTTT. This encodes CASSALRERTEAFF.

This clonotype was seen only once. The chain combines TRBV6-2 or TRBV6-3 with TRBJ2-7; D is undetermined. This CDR3 contains 13 residues. Germline V CDR1 and CDR2: MNHEY, SVGEGT. V lost 2 bases to trimming and J lost 3 bases, with 8 bases between them. The CDR3 loop reads CASSYTSSYEQYF. The CDR3 DNA sequence: TGTGCCAGCAGTTACACCAGCAGCTACGAGCAGTACTTC.

The rearrangement joins TRBV27 to TRBJ2-7, with TRBD2 matching 10 bases. The CDR3 consists of 14 residues. The germline gives CDR1 MNHEY, CDR2 SMNVEV (reference sequence). With V trimmed by 4 bases and J by 6 bases, 6 bases remained unmatched. In DNA form, the CDR3 reads TGTGCCAGCAGTTGGAGCGGGAGGGTCCCCGAGCAGTACTTC. Translating gives CASSWSGRVPEQYF.

V usage is TRBV7-2 and J usage is TRBJ1-2; D perhaps matches TRBD1 (5 bases). The V end lost 3 bases, the J end lost 3 bases, and 11 bases lay between the germline ends. CDR1 is SGHTA and CDR2 is FQGNSA in the germline V gene. The CDR3 extends over 14 amino acids. CDR3 nucleotide sequence: TGTGCCAGCAGCTTGGGGGACGGATACTATGGCTACACCTTC. This codes for CASSLGDGYYGYTF.